The source of this T cell receptor beta chain is a study of cytomegalovirus exposure and HLA in healthy donors. With 6 bases removed from V and 6 bases from J, the gap between germline ends came to 21 bases. Germline V gene sequence: CDR1 LGHNT, CDR2 FRNRAP. This CDR3 is built from 16 residues. The donors were members of the roughly 130-subject validation cohort (separate from the roughly 670-subject first cohort). TCRdb's table, derived via immunoSEQ multiplex PCR, lists solely in-frame clones and lacks some. The sample yields roughly 100,000 clones, more than 85% seen once. This receptor was identified in a woman between 18 and 29 years old in good health and CMV-seropositive. This chain links TRBV12-5 with TRBJ1-5; D may be TRBD1 (6 bases). The specimen was PBMCs. The CDR3 sequence: CASGSPGVRAGQPQHF. The CDR3 nucleotides are TGTGCTAGTGGCTCCCCAGGGGTTAGGGCCGGTCAGCCCCAGCATTTT.